This T cell receptor beta chain was profiled in a study of Graves' ophthalmopathy and Graves' hyperthyroidism. Amplifying from RNA transcripts, the study obtained TCR beta CDR3 regions. First-round RT-PCR used HTBI primers; second-round multiplex PCR followed. TCRdb re-derived calls from the multiplex PCR reads in MiXCR, one entry per CDR3 protein. The table shows roughly 600,000 distinct CDR3 sequences, with about 35% occurring only once. Ten or more counts support this clonotype. CDR3 size: 15 residues. Trimming removed 5 bases at V and 1 base at J, with 14 bases between. In germline, CDR1 is MNHNS, CDR2 SASEGT.

The sample comprised peripheral blood or thyroid tissue (not recorded which). The chain has TRBV6-1 and TRBJ1-1; no reliable D call. The sequence was collected from an adult man with Graves' hyperthyroidism. For the CDR3, the DNA is TGTGCCAGCAGTAAGGGAGTTACACCGAACACTGAAGCTTTCTTT. Amino acid sequence: CASSKGVTPNTEAFF.